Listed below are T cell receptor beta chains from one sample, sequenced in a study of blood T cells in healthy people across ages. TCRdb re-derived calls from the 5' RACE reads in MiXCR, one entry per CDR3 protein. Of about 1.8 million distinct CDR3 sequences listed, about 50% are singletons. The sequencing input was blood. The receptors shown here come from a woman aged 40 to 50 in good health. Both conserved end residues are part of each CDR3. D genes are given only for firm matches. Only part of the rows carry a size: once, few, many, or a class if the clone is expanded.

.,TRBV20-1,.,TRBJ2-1,CSARDYNGGNNEQFF,TGCAGTGCTAGAGATTACAACGGGGGTAACAATGAGCAGTTCTTC
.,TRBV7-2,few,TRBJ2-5,CASSQRTTETQYF,TGTGCCAGCAGCCAAAGGACAACGGAGACCCAGTACTTC
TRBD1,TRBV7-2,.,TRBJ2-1,CASSQDRQGRYNEQFF,TGTGCCAGCAGCCAGGACAGGCAAGGACGATACAATGAGCAGTTCTTC
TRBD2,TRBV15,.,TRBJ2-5,CATSRVKRGMEETQYF,TGTGCCACCAGCAGAGTTAAGCGGGGGATGGAAGAGACCCAGTACTTC
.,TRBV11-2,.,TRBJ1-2,CASRQTVGGYTF,TGTGCCAGCAGACAGACAGTGGGCGGCTACACCTTC
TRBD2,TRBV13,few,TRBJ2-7,CASSLGSSGVAYEQYF,TGTGCCAGCAGCTTAGGCTCTAGCGGGGTGGCCTACGAGCAGTACTTC
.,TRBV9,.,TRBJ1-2,CASTAENYGYTF,TGTGCCAGCACGGCGGAGAACTATGGCTACACCTTC
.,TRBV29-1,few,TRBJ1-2,CSADLGGYGYTF,TGCAGCGCCGACCTCGGCGGCTATGGCTACACCTTC
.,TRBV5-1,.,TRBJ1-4,CASSPRGGATTNEKLFF,TGCGCCAGCAGCCCGAGGGGAGGGGCAACAACTAATGAAAAACTGTTTTTT
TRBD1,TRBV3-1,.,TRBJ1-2,CASSQRTGGEGGYTF,TGTGCCAGCAGCCAAAGGACAGGGGGCGAAGGAGGCTACACCTTC
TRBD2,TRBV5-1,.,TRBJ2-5,CASSFSGGHSETQYF,TGCGCCAGCAGCTTCAGCGGGGGGCACTCAGAGACCCAGTACTTC
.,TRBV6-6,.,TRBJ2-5,CASSTATKGPEQYF,TGTGCCAGCAGTACCGCAACGAAGGGACCGGAGCAGTACTTC
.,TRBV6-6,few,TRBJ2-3,CASSYSAGDTQYF,TGTGCCAGCAGTTACTCCGCCGGGGATACGCAGTATTTT
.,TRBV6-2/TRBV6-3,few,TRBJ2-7,CASSPETSYEQYF,TGTGCCAGCAGTCCAGAGACCTCCTACGAGCAGTACTTC
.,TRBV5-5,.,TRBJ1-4,CASSQGVYEKLFF,TGTGCCAGCAGCCAGGGCGTGTATGAAAAACTGTTTTTT
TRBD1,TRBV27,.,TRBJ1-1,CASRSTGGAIEAFF,TGTGCCAGCAGGTCTACAGGGGGCGCGATTGAAGCTTTCTTT
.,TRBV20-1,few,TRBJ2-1,CSATIVSSYNEQFF,TGCAGTGCTACTATAGTGAGCTCCTACAATGAGCAGTTCTTC
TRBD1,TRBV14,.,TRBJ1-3,CASSQVRGRSSGNTIYF,TGTGCCAGCAGCCAAGTAAGGGGGCGATCCTCTGGAAACACCATATATTTT
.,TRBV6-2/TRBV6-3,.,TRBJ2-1,CTSSYPMFGQNNEQFF,TGTACCAGCAGTTACCCGATGTTCGGACAGAACAATGAGCAGTTCTTC
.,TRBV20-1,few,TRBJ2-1,CSARASWGTFEQFF,TGCAGTGCTAGGGCCTCCTGGGGGACGTTTGAGCAGTTCTTC
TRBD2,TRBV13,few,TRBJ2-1,CASSFPGGARNEQFF,TGTGCCAGCAGCTTCCCCGGGGGGGCCAGAAATGAGCAGTTCTTC
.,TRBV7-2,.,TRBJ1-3,CASSFPGNTIYF,TGTGCCAGCAGCTTTCCGGGAAACACCATATATTTT
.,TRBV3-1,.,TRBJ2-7,CASSHGGSHEQYF,TGTGCCAGCAGCCACGGGGGATCCCACGAGCAGTACTTC
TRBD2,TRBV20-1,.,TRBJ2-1,CSARDRSGSGFILGDDNEQFF,TGCAGTGCTAGAGATCGAAGCGGGAGCGGGTTTATTTTAGGGGATGACAATGAGCAGTTCTTC
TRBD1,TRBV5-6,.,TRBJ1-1,CASSRTGYPEAFF,TGTGCCAGCAGCCGGACAGGGTACCCTGAAGCTTTCTTT
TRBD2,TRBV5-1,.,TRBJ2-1,CASSTLAGVKGEQFF,TGCGCCAGCAGCACCTTAGCGGGGGTGAAGGGTGAGCAGTTCTTC
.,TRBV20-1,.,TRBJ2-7,CSAGWVYEQYF,TGCAGTGCGGGTTGGGTCTACGAGCAGTACTTC
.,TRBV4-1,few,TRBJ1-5,CASSQEEDSLVLGQPQHF,TGCGCCAGCAGCCAAGAGGAGGACTCGTTAGTATTAGGTCAGCCCCAGCATTTT
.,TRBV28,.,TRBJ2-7,CASSPQGQFYEQYF,TGTGCCAGCAGTCCCCAGGGGCAGTTCTACGAGCAGTACTTC
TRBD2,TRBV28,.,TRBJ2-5,CASSFGTSGGYGETQYF,TGTGCCAGCAGTTTCGGGACTAGCGGGGGGTATGGAGAGACCCAGTACTTC
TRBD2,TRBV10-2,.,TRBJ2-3,CASSGGHLAGNTDTQYF,TGCGCCAGCAGTGGGGGCCACCTAGCGGGGAACACAGATACGCAGTATTTT
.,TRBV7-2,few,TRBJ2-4,CASSSSTGVKNIQYF,TGTGCCAGCAGCTCGTCGACAGGAGTAAAAAACATTCAGTACTTC
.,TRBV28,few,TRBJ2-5,CASRGWAETQYF,TGTGCCAGCAGAGGCTGGGCAGAGACCCAGTACTTC
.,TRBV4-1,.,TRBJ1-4,CASSRLWGEKLFF,TGCGCCAGCAGCCGCCTTTGGGGAGAAAAACTGTTTTTT
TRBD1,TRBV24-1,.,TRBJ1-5,CATSPGQSQPQHF,TGTGCCACCAGCCCGGGACAGTCTCAGCCCCAGCATTTT
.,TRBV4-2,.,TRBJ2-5,CASSQSILALAQETQYF,TGTGCCAGCAGCCAATCGATACTAGCCCTGGCTCAAGAGACCCAGTACTTC
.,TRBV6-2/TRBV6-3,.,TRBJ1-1,CASSYREAFF,TGTGCCAGCAGTTACCGTGAAGCTTTCTTT
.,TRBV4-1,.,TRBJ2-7,CASSQEDNGAYEQYF,TGCGCCAGCAGCCAAGAAGATAACGGAGCCTACGAGCAGTACTTC
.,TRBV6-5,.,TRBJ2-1,CATQWGGSYNEQFF,TGTGCCACCCAGTGGGGGGGCAGCTACAATGAGCAGTTCTTC